The entry below describes one T cell receptor (beta chain). Its antigen is unidentified. The sample comes from a study of T cells expressing NK-cell markers. Overall study: Sequencing of TCR beta repertoires drew on sorted CD3+CD56+NKG2C+, CD3+CD56+NKG2C- and CD3+CD56-NKG2C+ T cells. Among eight sequenced donors, seven carried HCMV seropositivity while one was seronegative. Study-level results: Expanded NKG2C+ T cell clones were not confirmed as HCMV-specific.

The V gene's germline CDR1 is SNHLY and CDR2 FYNNEI. The CDR3 has 14 residues. After re-calling the 5' RACE reads, TCRdb lists one entry per CDR3 protein, DNA absent. The sample has almost 450,000 distinct CDR3 sequences, and its top ten clones hold 6% to 8%. The source of this sequence is a woman aged 18 to 75 in good health. The rearrangement uses TRBV2 and TRBJ1-1; TCRdb lists TRBD1, though no DNA is available to test this call. The sequenced sample was blood T cells: a sorted CD56 or NKG2C T cell subset, CD4+ or CD8+ T cells, or bulk PBMC T cells (not recorded which). CDR3 residues: CASKGGRGGTEAFF.